This T cell receptor (beta chain) stems from a study of T cell changes during pregnancy in multiple sclerosis. This clone was counted a few times. Other DNA sequences in the same sample also yield this CDR3. Profiling relied on immunoSEQ multiplex PCR, and the TCRdb table lists in-frame clones only, not all of them. Of 100,000 or so clones in the sample, around 90% were seen once. The CDR3 extends over 13 amino acids. Germline CDR1 reads LNHDA; CDR2 reads SQIVND (reference sequence). The germline V and J ends were trimmed by 4 bases and 5 bases, with 11 bases remaining between them. The gene calls are TRBV19 and TRBJ1-1; D is unclear. Sequencing used peripheral blood, obtained in the second trimester of pregnancy. The receptor's source is a female donor with multiple sclerosis, enrolled in a pregnancy study. This CDR3 is CASSKAGRTEAFF. In DNA form, the CDR3 reads TGTGCCAGTAGTAAAGCGGGGAGAACTGAAGCTTTCTTT.